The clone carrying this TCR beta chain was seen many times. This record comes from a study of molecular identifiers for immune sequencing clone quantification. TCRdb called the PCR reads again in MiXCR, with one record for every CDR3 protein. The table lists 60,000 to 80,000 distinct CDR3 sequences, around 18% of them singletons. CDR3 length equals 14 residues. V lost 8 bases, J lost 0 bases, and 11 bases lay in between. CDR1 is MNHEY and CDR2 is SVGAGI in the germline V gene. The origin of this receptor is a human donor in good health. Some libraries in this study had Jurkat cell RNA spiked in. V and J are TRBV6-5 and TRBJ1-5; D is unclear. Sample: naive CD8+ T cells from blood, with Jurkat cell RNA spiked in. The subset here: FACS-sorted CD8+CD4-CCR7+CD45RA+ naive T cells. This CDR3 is CASRPLYSNQPQHF. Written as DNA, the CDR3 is TGTGCCAGCCGACCCCTTTATAGCAATCAGCCCCAGCATTTT.